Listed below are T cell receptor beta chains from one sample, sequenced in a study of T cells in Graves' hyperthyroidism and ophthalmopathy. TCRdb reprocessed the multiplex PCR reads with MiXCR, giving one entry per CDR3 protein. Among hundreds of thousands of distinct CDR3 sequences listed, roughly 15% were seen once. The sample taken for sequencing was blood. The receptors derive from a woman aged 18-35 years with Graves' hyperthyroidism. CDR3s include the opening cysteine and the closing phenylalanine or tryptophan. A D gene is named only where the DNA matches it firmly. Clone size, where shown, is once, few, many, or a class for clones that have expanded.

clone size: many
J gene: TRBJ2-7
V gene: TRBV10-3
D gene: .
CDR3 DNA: TGTGCCATCAGCTGGGGGACGGGTCCCAACGAGCAGTACTTC
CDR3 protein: CAISWGTGPNEQYF

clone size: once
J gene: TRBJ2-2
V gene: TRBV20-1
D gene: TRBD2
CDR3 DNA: TGCAGTGCTAGAAATTACAAGGGACTAGCGGGAACTGGGACCGGGGAGCTGTTTTTT
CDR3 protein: CSARNYKGLAGTGTGELFF

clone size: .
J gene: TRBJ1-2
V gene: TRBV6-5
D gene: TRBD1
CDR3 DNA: TGTGCCAGCAGTTACTCGGCTGACAGGGGGATGTATGGCTACACCTTC
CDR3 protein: CASSYSADRGMYGYTF

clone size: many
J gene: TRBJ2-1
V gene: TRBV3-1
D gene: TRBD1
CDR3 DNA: TGTGCCAGCAGCCAAGATACAGGGGCCTTCTACAATGAGCAGTTCTTC
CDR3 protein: CASSQDTGAFYNEQFF

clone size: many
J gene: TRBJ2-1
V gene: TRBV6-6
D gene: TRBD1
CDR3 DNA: TGTGCCAGCAGTTACTCGCCTCGACAGGGATCTGAGCAGTTCTTC
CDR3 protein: CASSYSPRQGSEQFF

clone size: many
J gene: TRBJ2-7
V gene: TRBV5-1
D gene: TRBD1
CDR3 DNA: TGCGCCAGCAGCTTGGCCGGGACAGGGAGCTACGAGCAGTACTTC
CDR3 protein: CASSLAGTGSYEQYF

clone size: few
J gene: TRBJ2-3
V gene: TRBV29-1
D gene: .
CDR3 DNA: TGCAGCGTTGTTCGGCGGAACACAGATACGCAGTATTTT
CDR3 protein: CSVVRRNTDTQYF

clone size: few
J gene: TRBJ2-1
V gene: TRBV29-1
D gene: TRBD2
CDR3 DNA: TGCAGCGTCGCCCTCCGGGCGGGAGGGCCCCATGAGCAGTTCTTC
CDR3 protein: CSVALRAGGPHEQFF

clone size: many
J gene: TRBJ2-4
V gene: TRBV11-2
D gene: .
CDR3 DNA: TGTGCCAGCAGCTTAACCACAAACATTCAGTACTTC
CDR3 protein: CASSLTTNIQYF

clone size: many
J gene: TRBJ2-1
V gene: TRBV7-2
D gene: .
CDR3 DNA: TGTGCCAGCAGCTTAGTCAGTCACAATGAGCAGTTCTTC
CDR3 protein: CASSLVSHNEQFF

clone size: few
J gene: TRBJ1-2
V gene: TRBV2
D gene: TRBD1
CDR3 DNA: TGTGCCAGCAGTTCGGGACAGAGCTCCGGCACCTTC
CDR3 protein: CASSSGQSSGTF

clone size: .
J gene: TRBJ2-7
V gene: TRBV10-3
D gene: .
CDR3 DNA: TGTGCCATCAGTGAGTCCCCGGACGGGTACGAGCAGTACTTC
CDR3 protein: CAISESPDGYEQYF

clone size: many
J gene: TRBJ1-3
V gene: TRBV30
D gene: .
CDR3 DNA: TGTGCCTGGAGTGCGAGCTCTGGAAACACCATATATTTT
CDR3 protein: CAWSASSGNTIYF

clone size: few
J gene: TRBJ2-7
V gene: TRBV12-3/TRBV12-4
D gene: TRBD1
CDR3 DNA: TGTGCCAGCAGTCCTCTCGGGACAGATAGATACGAGCAGTACTTC
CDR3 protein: CASSPLGTDRYEQYF

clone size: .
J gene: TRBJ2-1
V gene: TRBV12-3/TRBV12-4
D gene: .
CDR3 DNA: TGTGCCAGCAGTTTATTAGCGGAGCAGTTCTTC
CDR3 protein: CASSLLAEQFF

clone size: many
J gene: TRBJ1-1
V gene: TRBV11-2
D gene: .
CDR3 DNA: TGTGCCAGCAGCTTAGCTTTAGAGAGGAACACTGAAGCTTTCTTT
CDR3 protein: CASSLALERNTEAFF

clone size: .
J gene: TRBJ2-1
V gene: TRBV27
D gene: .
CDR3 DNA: TGTGCCAGCAGTTTGTACGGGGTAAGCAGCTACAATGAGCAGTTCTTC
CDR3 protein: CASSLYGVSSYNEQFF

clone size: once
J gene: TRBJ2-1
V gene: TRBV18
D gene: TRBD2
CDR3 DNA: TGTGCCAGCTCACCAAGCGCCCATATAGCGGGAGTTCTAGTAGCATTCGATGAGCAGTTCTTC
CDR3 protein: CASSPSAHIAGVLVAFDEQFF

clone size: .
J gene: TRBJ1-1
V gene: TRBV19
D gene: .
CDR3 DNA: TGTGCCAGTAGTATGTCGATGAACACTGAAGCTTTCTTT
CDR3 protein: CASSMSMNTEAFF

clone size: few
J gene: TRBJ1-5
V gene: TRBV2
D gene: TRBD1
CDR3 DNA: TGTGCCAGCAGTGAAGCGCGGACAGGGGGTCTTTTCAGCAATCAGCCCCAGCATTTT
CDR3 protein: CASSEARTGGLFSNQPQHF

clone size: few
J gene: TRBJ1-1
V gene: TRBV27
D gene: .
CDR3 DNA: TGTGCCAGCAAGGGGGGATTTGGGGGAGGGACTGAAGCTTTCTTT
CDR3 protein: CASKGGFGGGTEAFF

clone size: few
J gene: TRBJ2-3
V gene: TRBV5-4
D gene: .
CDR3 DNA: TGTGCCAGCAGCTTTTCCTCTAGCGATTCGCAGTATTTT
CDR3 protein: CASSFSSSDSQYF